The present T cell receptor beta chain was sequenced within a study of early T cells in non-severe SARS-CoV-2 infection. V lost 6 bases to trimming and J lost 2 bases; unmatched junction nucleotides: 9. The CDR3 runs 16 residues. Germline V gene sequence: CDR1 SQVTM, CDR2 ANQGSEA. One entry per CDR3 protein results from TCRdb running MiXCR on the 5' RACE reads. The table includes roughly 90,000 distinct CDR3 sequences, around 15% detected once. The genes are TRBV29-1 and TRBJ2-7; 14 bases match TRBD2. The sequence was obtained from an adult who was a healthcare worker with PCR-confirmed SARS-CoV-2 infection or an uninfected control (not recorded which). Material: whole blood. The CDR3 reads CSVAGTSGRRTYEQYF. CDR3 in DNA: TGCAGCGTCGCCGGGACTAGCGGGAGAAGGACCTACGAGCAGTACTTC.